The present entry profiles one T cell receptor beta chain with its context. The antigen is not known. Generated by immunoSEQ multiplex PCR, the TCRdb table keeps only in-frame clones and is missing some. The table lists about 160,000 clones, less than 90% of them singletons. The donors were members of the validation cohort comprising about 130 subjects, separate from the roughly 640-subject first cohort. The data are from a study of cytomegalovirus exposure and HLA in healthy donors. Study-wide points: Despite most TCR sequences being rare, some public TCRs occurred in many donors.

The CDR3 totals 15 residues. Trimming at V came to 4 bases and at J to 4 bases, leaving 7 bases not matched to a gene. Germline V gene sequence: CDR1 SGHRS, CDR2 YFSETQ. Sequences were obtained from PBMCs. This chain joins TRBV5-1 and TRBJ2-2, with 7 bases fitting TRBD1. The receptor was isolated from a woman aged 18-29 years in good health and CMV-seronegative. This CDR3 reads CASSRDRVTTGELFF. CDR3 in DNA: TGCGCCAGCAGCCGAGACAGGGTTACCACCGGGGAGCTGTTTTTT. The full variable domain, completed using reference TRBV5-1 and TRBJ2-2, is KAGVTQTPRYLIKTRGQQVTLSCSPISGHRSVSWYQQTPGQGLQFLFEYFSETQRNKGNFPGRFSGRQFSNSRSEMNVSTLELGDSALYLCASSRDRVTTGELFFGEGSRLTVL.